This TCR beta chain was found in a study of blood T cell repertoires in COVID-19. Turning to the study itself: Sources were T cells, B-cell-depleted T cells, or PBMCs; the material itself was cDNA or gDNA.

The CDR3 has 18 residues. Germline V lookup: CDR1 MGHRA, CDR2 YSYEKL. The junction had 12 bases not matched to a gene; V was cut back by 1 base and J by 6 bases. In the original workflow: Amplifying reference gene primers gave estimates of nucleated cell counts. The data were produced by immunoSEQ multiplex PCR, yet TCRdb's version contains in-frame clones alone and is incomplete. V and J calls and clone size are copied from that table; D and trimming were computed from the DNA. The sample lists around 310,000 clones, around nine tenths seen once, with roughly a tenth in the top ten. Which cohort a participant joined came from the clinical history participants gave. Donors in Cohort 3 who had recovered were those with two negative PCRs, healthcare professional clearance, or resolution of their symptoms.

This sequence was found in a woman in her 30s who had recovered from COVID-19. The chain has TRBV4-1 and TRBJ1-5; 10 bases align to TRBD1. Source material: PBMCs or T cells enriched from blood (not recorded which). CDR3 protein: CASSQGSPGQGVGQPQHF. The CDR3 bases are TGCGCCAGCAGCCAAGGGAGTCCCGGACAGGGGGTTGGTCAGCCCCAGCATTTT.